This T cell receptor (beta chain) was identified during a study of blood T cell repertoires in COVID-19. Background on the study: There were acute and convalescent COVID-19 samples, and they came from the United States, Italy and Spain.

This clone was seen once. Some clones are missing from TCRdb's copy, which holds only in-frame ones; the method was immunoSEQ multiplex PCR. The repertoire has under 250,000 clones, 88% of them found once; the top ten carry about 1.3%. The receptor's source is a man older than 75 with acute or convalescent COVID-19. Specimen: peripheral blood.

DNA of the CDR3: TGTGCCAGTAGTACCCCCCACACAGGGGATACGCAGTATTTT. Amino acid sequence: CASSTPHTGDTQYF. This chain links TRBV19 with TRBJ2-3, with D possibly TRBD1 on 6 matching bases. Germline-derived CDR1 and CDR2 are LNHDA and SQIVND (reference sequence). V shed 4 bases and J shed 6 bases, with 14 bases lying between them. This CDR3 has 14 amino acids.